This paragraph reports one T cell receptor (beta chain). Antigen: not known. This sample was included in a study of T cells after yellow fever vaccination. Study conclusions and caveats: Boosting was followed by the reappearance of most primary-vaccination clones (approximately 95% CD4, around 90% CD8). The CD4 and CD8 compartments had a small share of their clonotypes in common.

Template-switching 5'RACE yielded the TCR cDNA; a universal primer site and UMIs were added in the process. TCRdb reprocessed the 5' RACE reads with MiXCR, giving one entry per CDR3 protein. The sample includes 350,000 to 450,000 distinct CDR3 sequences, under 7.5% of them seen just once. This CDR3 has 16 amino acids. The germline CDR1 and CDR2 sequences are SGHTA and FQGNSA. Trimming took 4 bases from V and 3 from J, leaving 18 bases between them. The input for sequencing was PBMCs, taken 5 days after the yellow fever booster vaccination. The clonotype comes from a man under 40 who received the YFV17D yellow fever vaccine. The chain employs TRBV7-2 and TRBJ1-1; D gene ambiguous. The CDR3 region has the DNA TGTGCCAGCAGCTCCCGACCGGCGGGCTTGGACACTGAAGCTTTCTTT. This codes for CASSSRPAGLDTEAFF.